This T cell receptor beta chain derives from a study of T cells in Graves' hyperthyroidism and ophthalmopathy. There are many counts of this clonotype. RNA transcripts gave rise to amplified TCR beta CDR3 regions. TCR CDR3 underwent first-round RT-PCR with the HTBI primer set. MiXCR, run by TCRdb on the multiplex PCR reads, gives a single entry per CDR3 protein. Seen here are about 290,000 distinct CDR3 sequences, roughly an eighth observed once, and the top ten hold under 8%. The CDR3 consists of 16 residues. The V and J ends lost 4 bases and 8 bases, in that order; junction bases with no gene match: 8.

Input material: blood. The rearrangement joins TRBV12-3 or TRBV12-4 to TRBJ2-2; 12 nucleotides line up with TRBD2. The sequence came from a woman in her thirties or forties with Graves' hyperthyroidism. The CDR3 sequence is CASSSLAGGPRGELFF. The DNA for the CDR3 is TGTGCCAGCAGTTCTCTAGCGGGAGGGCCACGGGGGGAGCTGTTTTTT.